What follows describes a single T cell receptor (beta chain). The data originate from a study of blood T cell repertoires in COVID-19. At the level of the study: Acute and convalescent COVID-19 specimens originated in the United States, Italy and Spain. PBMCs, B-cell-depleted T cells, or T cells were the source of the cDNA or gDNA that made up the material.

Original data processing: Estimates of nucleated cell counts were drawn from the amplification of reference gene primers. Profiled with immunoSEQ multiplex PCR; TCRdb holds only in-frame clones, not every one. D and trimming were read from the DNA, whereas the V and J calls and clone size are those reported in that table. The sample contains 30,000 to 40,000 clones, roughly 90% of which appear only once. This TCR was sampled from a human donor in a cohort sampled during active COVID-19. Sequencing was done on a sample of peripheral blood.

CDR3 sequence: CASSQPIREGRETQYF. The DNA of the CDR3 is TGTGCCAGCAGCCAACCGATACGGGAGGGCCGAGAGACCCAGTACTTC. V usage is TRBV14 and J usage is TRBJ2-5; the match to TRBD2 covers 8 bases. The CDR3 sequence is 16 residues long. V was clipped by 2 bases and J by 4 bases; unmatched bases: 9. In germline, CDR1 is SGHDN, CDR2 FVKESK.